The 30 T cell receptor beta chains given below trace back to one sample, sequenced in a study of OX40 agonist ivuxolimab in advanced cancers. Sequencing was performed with immunoSEQ multiplex PCR; in TCRdb, only in-frame clones are kept and a portion is missing. This table holds tens of thousands of clones, more than 65% found once. Sequenced material: CD4+ or CD8+ T cells sorted from blood, taken in a trial of the OX40 agonist ivuxolimab. The receptors stem from an adult with an advanced solid tumor such as melanoma, head and neck, liver or kidney cancer.

The CDR3 loop reads CASSDNRGTNYGYTF. In DNA, the CDR3 is TGTGCCAGCAGTGACAACAGGGGAACTAACTATGGCTACACCTTC. The genes are TRBV25-1 and TRBJ1-2; 7 nucleotides line up with TRBD1. CDR1 is MGHDK, CDR2 SYGVNS, per germline. Trimming took 3 bases from V and 0 from J; bases not matched to a gene: 4. This CDR3 has 15 residues.

This chain links TRBV6-6 with TRBJ2-7; D is unclear. Germline V lookup: CDR1 MNHNY, CDR2 SVGAGI (reference sequence). V was pared by 5 bases and J by 3 bases, with 5 bases between. The CDR3 length is 11 residues. CDR3: CASSVDYEQYF. The CDR3 DNA is TGTGCCAGCAGTGTTGACTACGAGCAGTACTTC.

This chain connects TRBV2 to TRBJ1-1; D ambiguous. Germline lookup yields CDR1 SNHLY and CDR2 FYNNEI. V lost 8 bases to trimming and J lost 1 base, with 8 bases between them. The CDR3 length is 12 residues. CDR3 nucleotides: TGTGCCAGCTCTGACACGAACACTGAAGCTTTCTTT. This translates into CASSDTNTEAFF.

V is TRBV6-1 and J is TRBJ2-5; D not certain. The CDR3 covers 15 residues. Germline values: CDR1 MNHNS, CDR2 SASEGT. V lost 0 bases and J lost 7, with 15 bases in between. The CDR3: CASSEAILGGVTQYF. DNA for the CDR3: TGTGCCAGCAGTGAAGCTATCCTAGGTGGTGTGACCCAGTACTTC.

The chain recombines TRBV7-8 with TRBJ2-5; D is unclear. The CDR3 runs 14 residues. With 1 base removed from V and 2 bases from J, the gap between germline ends came to 8 bases. CDR1 and CDR2 from the germline V gene are SGHVS and FQNEAQ. CDR3 amino acids: CASSLVTGQETQYF. The CDR3 nucleotides are TGTGCCAGCAGCTTAGTGACTGGTCAAGAGACCCAGTACTTC.

The chain has TRBV5-5 and TRBJ2-2; tentatively, D is TRBD1 (8 bases). V lost 0 bases, J lost 13 bases, and 31 bases lay in between. Germline V gene lookup returns CDR1 SGHKS and CDR2 YYEKEE (reference sequence). The CDR3 is 19 residues long. The CDR3 DNA reads as TGTGCCAGCAGCTTGGGCACAGGGGGGTTCCTGGGACCCCGGGAGGTGCTGTTTTTT. Translating gives CASSLGTGGFLGPREVLFF.

Details on this clone: Other DNA sequences of this sample code for an identical CDR3. The CDR3 sequence is CASSQTGLSNTGELFF. Written as DNA, the CDR3 is TGCGCCAGCAGCCAAACCGGACTATCGAACACCGGGGAGCTGTTTTTT. The V call is TRBV4-1, the J call TRBJ2-2, with D perhaps TRBD2 (6 bases). Germline-derived CDR1 and CDR2 are MGHRA and YSYEKL. Trimming stripped 2 bases from V and 0 bases from J, with 10 bases between. This CDR3 contains 16 residues.

This clone has just one count. The rearrangement links TRBV27 to TRBJ2-1; 7 bases are shared with TRBD1. The germline V gene has CDR1 MNHEY and CDR2 SMNVEV (reference sequence). This CDR3 spans 14 amino acids. The J segment lost 6 bases and the V segment lost 4 bases, leaving 6 bases of the junction unmatched. CDR3 residues: CASSSYGTANEQFF. In nucleotides, the CDR3 is TGTGCCAGCAGTTCATACGGGACAGCCAATGAGCAGTTCTTC.

The chain employs TRBV7-2 and TRBJ1-2; D unclear. The germline V gene has CDR1 SGHTA and CDR2 FQGNSA. The CDR3 spans 14 residues. V dropped 5 bases and J dropped 8 bases, with 18 bases sitting between them. The CDR3 DNA reads TGTGCCAGCAGCCCCCTAGCCGACATCATCGGCTACACCTTC. This translates into CASSPLADIIGYTF.

This chain uses TRBV6-5 with TRBJ2-4; no clear D. The germline V gene encodes CDR1 MNHEY and CDR2 SVGAGI. Trimming removed 0 bases from V and 8 bases from J, with 14 bases in between. This CDR3 has 15 amino acids. CDR3 in DNA: TGTGCCAGCAGTTACTCCGGTAGCAATGGGGACATTCAGTACTTC. This gives the protein CASSYSGSNGDIQYF.

The genes are TRBV5-5 and TRBJ2-7; D might be TRBD1 (5 bases). V gave up 5 bases and J gave up 5 bases, with 14 bases separating them. Germline V gene data show CDR1 as SGHKS and CDR2 as YYEKEE (reference sequence). The CDR3 loop spans 13 amino acids. CDR3 nucleotides: TGTGCCAGCAGTTGGATAGGGGTTCACGAGCAGTACTTC. This gives the protein CASSWIGVHEQYF.

V gene TRBV15 combines with J gene TRBJ2-2; D is uncertain. Per the germline V gene, CDR1 is LNHNV and CDR2 is YYDKDF (reference sequence). The CDR3 has 12 amino acids. Trimming stripped 6 bases from V and 3 bases from J, with 5 bases between. This chain's CDR3 is CATRFYTGELFF. The CDR3 DNA is TGTGCCACCAGATTTTACACCGGGGAGCTGTTTTTT.

The chain employs TRBV4-1 and TRBJ2-3; D gene ambiguous. V was cut by 4 bases and J by 2 bases, with 25 bases left in between. The CDR3 spans 19 residues. Germline V gene lookup returns CDR1 MGHRA and CDR2 YSYEKL. In DNA form, the CDR3 reads TGCGCCAGCAGCCGAGTCCCCCTCGCCTTCGCACGAAACACAGATACGCAGTATTTT. It encodes CASSRVPLAFARNTDTQYF.

V and J are TRBV5-1 and TRBJ2-1; TRBD2 matches 14 bases. J was trimmed by 5 bases and V by 0 bases; bases with no gene match: 4. CDR3 length: 17 residues. CDR1 SGHRS and CDR2 YFSETQ come from the germline V gene. CDR3 sequence (DNA): TGCGCCAGCAGCTTGGGACTAGCGGGAGGGTTGCACAATGAGCAGTTCTTC. Protein: CASSLGLAGGLHNEQFF.

The chain uses TRBV7-9 and TRBJ1-3; TRBD1 matches 9 bases. This CDR3 is 17 amino acids long. V trimming: 3 bases; J trimming: 0 bases; junction bases outside the gene matches: 6. Looked up from germline, CDR1 is SEHNR and CDR2 is FQNEAQ (reference sequence). The CDR3 protein is CASSFISDRGSGNTIYF. The CDR3 DNA reads as TGTGCCAGCAGCTTCATCTCGGACAGGGGCTCTGGAAACACCATATATTTT.

V and J are TRBV6-5 and TRBJ2-7; 8 bases align to TRBD1. The CDR3 totals 15 residues. The trim removed 7 bases at V and 12 bases at J, leaving 20 bases unmatched. Looked up from germline, CDR1 is MNHEY and CDR2 is SVGAGI. The CDR3 region is CASTSNGQGPFRLYF. CDR3 bases: TGTGCCAGCACTTCAAACGGACAGGGCCCGTTTAGGCTGTACTTC.

The rearrangement joins TRBV5-1 to TRBJ1-5, with 7 bases identical to TRBD1. The CDR3 covers 13 residues. Unmatched junction bases numbered 3, after V lost 4 bases and J lost 5 bases. Germline V CDR1 and CDR2: SGHRS, YFSETQ. The CDR3 loop reads CASSPGTDQPQHF. The CDR3 nucleotides read TGCGCCAGCAGCCCCGGGACAGATCAGCCCCAGCATTTT.

V gene TRBV7-2 combines with J gene TRBJ2-2; tentatively, D is TRBD2 (6 bases). CDR1 is SGHTA, CDR2 FQGNSA, per germline. CDR3 length: 14 amino acids. The V gene lost 4 bases and the J gene lost 1 base, with 7 bases spanning the gap. This CDR3 reads CASSWGENTGELFF. CDR3 DNA sequence: TGTGCCAGCAGCTGGGGGGAGAACACCGGGGAGCTGTTTTTT.

The J gene is TRBJ1-2, the V gene TRBV6-5, with D unclear. The V gene lost 6 bases and the J gene lost 0 bases, with 5 bases spanning the gap. Germline V gene data show CDR1 as MNHEY and CDR2 as SVGAGI. CDR3 size: 12 residues. The CDR3 loop reads CASSTTNYGYTF. CDR3 DNA: TGTGCCAGCAGCACAACTAACTATGGCTACACCTTC.

Of note for this clone: Mismatch with germline at one junction end may stem from a read error. CDR3 in DNA: TGCGCCGGCAGCCCTGGTTCGGGCGGTTACTATGGCTACACCTTC. Amino acids: CAGSPGSGGYYGYTF. The chain joins TRBV5-1 to TRBJ1-2; the D is unclear. The CDR3 has 15 residues. Per germline, CDR1 SGHRS and CDR2 YFSETQ. Full variable domain (missing parts from reference TRBV5-1 and TRBJ1-2): KAGVTQTPRYLIKTRGQQVTLSCSPISGHRSVSWYQQTPGQGLQFLFEYFSETQRNKGNFPGRFSGRQFSNSRSEMNVSTLELGDSALYLCAGSPGSGGYYGYTFGSGTRLTVV.

This rearrangement joins TRBV5-1 to TRBJ2-2; 7 bases are shared with TRBD2. This CDR3 has 15 amino acids. J lost 3 bases, V lost 3 bases, and 5 bases had no gene match. Germline-derived CDR1 and CDR2 are SGHRS and YFSETQ. The CDR3 sequence: CASSSKTSYTGELFF. CDR3 DNA sequence: TGCGCCAGCAGCTCAAAGACTAGCTACACCGGGGAGCTGTTTTTT.

This clone was observed a handful of times. The gene calls are TRBV18 and TRBJ2-7; the match to TRBD1 covers 8 bases. Unmatched junction bases numbered 8, after V lost 1 base and J lost 6 bases. The CDR3 totals 15 residues. The V gene's germline CDR1 is KGHSH and CDR2 LQKENI. CDR3 in DNA: TGTGCCAGCTCACCACACCAGGGGGCCCAATCCGAGCAGTACTTC. As protein: CASSPHQGAQSEQYF. Looking up the rest from reference TRBV18 and TRBJ2-7 gives the full variable domain: NAGVMQNPRHLVRRRGQEARLRCSPMKGHSHVYWYRQLPEEGLKFMVYLQKENIIDESGMPKERFSAEFPKEGPSILRIQQVVRGDSAAYFCASSPHQGAQSEQYFGPGTRLTVT.

For the CDR3, the DNA is TGTGCCAGCAGCTTCGCGGGACAGGCCACCTACGAGCAGTACTTC. Amino acids: CASSFAGQATYEQYF. The chain recombines TRBV11-3 with TRBJ2-7; the match to TRBD1 covers 8 bases. Per germline, CDR1 SGHNT and CDR2 YENEEA. V shed 3 bases, J shed 2 bases, and the junction held 6 bases outside the gene matches. The CDR3 sequence is 15 residues long.

The CDR3 protein is CSVGRIASEETQYF. As DNA, the CDR3 is TGCAGCGTTGGCCGAATAGCAAGTGAGGAGACCCAGTACTTC. The rearrangement links TRBV29-1 to TRBJ2-5; D unclear. The CDR3 sequence is 14 residues long. Germline V CDR1 and CDR2: SQVTM, ANQGSEA. Trimming stripped 4 bases from V and 5 bases from J, with 17 bases between.

The chain is built from TRBV2 and TRBJ2-1; perhaps TRBD1 as D (5 bases). With 11 bases removed from V and 4 bases from J, the gap between germline ends came to 18 bases. The CDR3 runs to 14 residues. CDR1 is SNHLY and CDR2 is FYNNEI in the germline V gene. The CDR3 is CAGRADTTYNEQFF. CDR3 coding DNA: TGTGCCGGACGGGCGGACACAACTTACAATGAGCAGTTCTTC. Combining the CDR3 with reference TRBV2 and TRBJ2-1 gives the whole variable domain EPEVTQTPSHQVTQMGQEVILRCVPISNHLYFYWYRQILGQKVEFLVSFYNNEISEKSEIFDDQFSVERPDGSNFTLKIRSTKLEDSAMYFCAGRADTTYNEQFFGPGTRLTVL.

V and J are TRBV7-2 and TRBJ1-1, with no clear D. V was shortened by 0 bases and J by 5 bases, with 10 bases between the two germline ends. Looked up from germline, CDR1 is SGHTA and CDR2 is FQGNSA. This CDR3 is 14 amino acids long. The CDR3 is CASSLAQTRTEAFF. Here the CDR3 DNA reads TGTGCCAGCAGCTTAGCGCAGACACGGACTGAAGCTTTCTTT.

The rearrangement links TRBV4-3 to TRBJ2-1; 9 bases fit TRBD1. Trimming at V came to 0 bases and at J to 6 bases, leaving 6 bases not matched to a gene. Germline CDR1 LGHNA, CDR2 YSLEER. The CDR3 totals 16 residues. CDR3: CASSQEFPGQGNEQFF. The CDR3 DNA follows: TGCGCCAGCAGCCAAGAGTTCCCGGGACAGGGCAATGAGCAGTTCTTC.

The chain has TRBV14 and TRBJ1-2; 8 bases are a match to TRBD1. The CDR3 runs 15 residues. The J segment lost 2 bases and the V segment lost 7 bases, leaving 9 bases of the junction unmatched. Germline V CDR1 and CDR2: SGHDN, FVKESK. DNA for the CDR3: TGTGCCAGCAATTTTTGGGACAGGACGAACTATGGCTACACCTTC. Protein sequence: CASNFWDRTNYGYTF. The variable domain in full, completed from reference TRBV14 and TRBJ1-2, reads EAGVTQFPSHSVIEKGQTVTLRCDPISGHDNLYWYRRVMGKEIKFLLHFVKESKQDESGMPNNRFLAERTGGTYSTLKVQPAELEDSGVYFCASNFWDRTNYGYTFGSGTRLTVV.

The V call is TRBV14, the J call TRBJ2-1; tentative D call: TRBD2 (6 bases). Deletions cut 2 bases from V and 9 bases from J, with 26 bases between. Germline V gene sequence: CDR1 SGHDN, CDR2 FVKESK. The CDR3 extends over 18 amino acids. The CDR3 is CASSQPTFGLGMEGEQFF. CDR3 DNA sequence: TGTGCCAGCAGCCAACCGACCTTCGGTTTGGGGATGGAGGGTGAGCAGTTCTTC.

This clone appeared a few times. The V gene is TRBV29-1, the J gene TRBJ2-3, with D possibly matching TRBD2 (5 bases). The CDR3 extends over 11 amino acids. V was shortened by 7 bases and J by 6 bases, with 11 bases between the two germline ends. Germline V gene lookup returns CDR1 SQVTM and CDR2 ANQGSEA. The CDR3 loop reads CSGRSGDTQYF. CDR3 DNA sequence: TGCAGCGGGCGGTCGGGGGATACGCAGTATTTT.